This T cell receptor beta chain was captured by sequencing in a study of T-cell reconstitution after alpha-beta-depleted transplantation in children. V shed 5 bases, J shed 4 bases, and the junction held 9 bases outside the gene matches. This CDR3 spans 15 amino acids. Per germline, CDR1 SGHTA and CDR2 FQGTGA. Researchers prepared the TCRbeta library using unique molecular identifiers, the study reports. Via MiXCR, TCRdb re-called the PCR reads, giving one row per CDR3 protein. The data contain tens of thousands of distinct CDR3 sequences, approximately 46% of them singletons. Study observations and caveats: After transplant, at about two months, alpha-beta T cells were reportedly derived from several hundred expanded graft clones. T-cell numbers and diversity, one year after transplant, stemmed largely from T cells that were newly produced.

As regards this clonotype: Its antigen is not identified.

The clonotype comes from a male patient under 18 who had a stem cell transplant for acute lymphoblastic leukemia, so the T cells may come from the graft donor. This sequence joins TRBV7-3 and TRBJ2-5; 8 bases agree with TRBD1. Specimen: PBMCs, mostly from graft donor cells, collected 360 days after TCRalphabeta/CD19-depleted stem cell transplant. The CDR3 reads CASSLTGGELETQYF. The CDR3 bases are TGTGCCAGCAGCCTCACAGGGGGAGAGCTAGAGACCCAGTACTTC.